This is a list of T cell receptor beta chains from one sample in a study of shared clonotypes between healthy human individuals. Some clones are missing from TCRdb's copy, which holds only in-frame ones; the method was immunoSEQ multiplex PCR. The data contain about 700,000 clones, roughly 94% of them singletons. Sequenced: naive CD8+ T cells sorted from blood. The receptors stem from a man in his thirties or forties in good health. Each CDR3 is given with its conserved first and last residue. D genes are given only for firm matches. Size is omitted from some rows. Given values are once, few, many or a class for expanded clones.

TRBV5-4	NA	TRBJ2-4	TRBD2	TGTGCCAGCAGTCCCGGACTAGCGGAAAACCCTGGAAACATTCAGTACTTC	CASSPGLAENPGNIQYF
TRBV30	NA	TRBJ1-1	TRBD1	TGTGCCTGGAGTGAAACAGGGGGCACTGAAGCTTTCTTT	CAWSETGGTEAFF
TRBV23-1	NA	TRBJ2-1	TRBD2	TGCGCCAGGGGACTAGTGAGAAACAATGAGCAGTTCTTC	CARGLVRNNEQFF
TRBV4-1	NA	TRBJ2-3	NA	TGCGCCAGCAGTGTTAGTAGCGGCACAGATACGCAGTATTTT	CASSVSSGTDTQYF
TRBV10-3	NA	TRBJ2-5	TRBD1	TGTGCCATCAGTGAGTCGGCAGGGGGCGATGAGACCCAGTACTTC	CAISESAGGDETQYF
TRBV27	once	TRBJ2-7	TRBD2	TGTGCCAGCAGTTTAGCGGGACTAGCGGACCCCCCCTACGAGCAGTACTTC	CASSLAGLADPPYEQYF
TRBV5-1	NA	TRBJ2-1	TRBD2	TGCGCCAGCAGCTTGGGGTTCCTCAGGACTAGTATTGGCTATGAGCAGTTCTTC	CASSLGFLRTSIGYEQFF
TRBV5-1	NA	TRBJ2-7	NA	TGCGCCAGCAGCGTGGAAACCGGGACCGCGTTTTACGAGCAGTACTTC	CASSVETGTAFYEQYF
TRBV7-2	NA	TRBJ2-6	NA	TGTGCCAGCAGCGGAGAAGCGGACACTGGGGCCAACGTCCTGACTTTC	CASSGEADTGANVLTF
TRBV5-8	once	TRBJ2-1	NA	TGTGCCAGCAGCTTCAGGGGATACAATGAGCAGTTCTTC	CASSFRGYNEQFF